This T cell receptor (beta chain) is drawn from a study of T cell responses to AZD1222 COVID-19 vaccine. Method: immunoSEQ multiplex PCR; TCRdb's copy keeps in-frame clones and lacks some. The table records around 100,000 clones, roughly 80% of them present only once. Germline lookup yields CDR1 SGHAT and CDR2 FQNNGV. The CDR3 runs 14 residues. The V and J ends lost 1 base and 6 bases respectively, with 12 bases between them. To note about this clone: Its antigen remains unknown.

General study findings and limits: Among AZD1222 vaccinees, only 5 to 7 were seropositive at baseline. A reported finding is that nearly half of spike-specific TCRs target unmutated variant regions. Most donors were white British and more were female, and clonal diversity was possibly underestimated.

V is TRBV11-2 and J is TRBJ1-1; D gene unclear. Specimen: peripheral blood, collected on day 0 of AZD1222 vaccination. This TCR derives from an adult in good health. In DNA form, the CDR3 reads TGTGCCAGCAGCTTAGTGACGGCCAGCGCTGAAGCTTTCTTT. Its protein product is CASSLVTASAEAFF.